This entry lists 16 T cell receptor beta chains sequenced from one sample in a study of CD8 T cells in Susac syndrome. With random hexamers, 0.5 to 1 ug RNA was reverse transcribed. TCRdb reanalysed the immunoSEQ multiplex PCR reads using MiXCR and keeps one entry per CDR3 protein. The repertoire consists of approximately 260,000 distinct CDR3 sequences, with 90% to 96% occurring once and the leading ten covering 0.1%. The sample taken for sequencing was CD4+ T cells from PBMCs. The receptor set was obtained from a human donor with Susac syndrome.

The V gene is TRBV12-3 or TRBV12-4, the J gene TRBJ1-1; D ambiguous. Between the trimmed V and J ends, which lost 8 bases and 1 base, there was a span of 14 bases. CDR3 size: 14 residues. The chain's CDR3 is CASVARRGNTEAFF. CDR3 sequence (DNA): TGTGCCAGCGTTGCCAGAAGAGGGAACACTGAAGCTTTCTTT.

This clonotype was seen once. The chain uses TRBV29-1 and TRBJ1-4; no reliable D call. CDR3 size: 12 residues. V lost 4 bases to trimming and J lost 4 bases, with 7 bases between them. Germline CDR1 and CDR2: SQVTM and ANQGSEA. CDR3 protein: CSVGRFNEKLFF. The DNA of the CDR3 is TGCAGCGTTGGACGGTTTAATGAAAAACTGTTTTTT.

The V and J genes are TRBV9 and TRBJ2-5, with TRBD2 as a possible D gene (5 bases). V was pared by 0 bases and J by 3 bases, with 12 bases between. Germline-derived CDR1 and CDR2 are SGDLS and YYNGEE. The CDR3 has 15 residues. CDR3 sequence reads: CASSVDAGGEETQYF. In DNA form, the CDR3 reads TGTGCCAGCAGCGTAGATGCGGGCGGAGAAGAGACCCAGTACTTC.

V usage is TRBV6-6 and J usage is TRBJ1-1, with D uncertain. From germline, CDR1 is MNHNY and CDR2 SVGAGI (reference sequence). The ends were cut back, 5 bases at V and 9 bases at J, with 13 bases in the middle. The CDR3 is 12 amino acids. Here the CDR3 reads CASSQQNRKAFF. DNA of the CDR3: TGTGCCAGCAGTCAACAGAATCGGAAAGCTTTCTTT.

V and J are TRBV12-3 or TRBV12-4 and TRBJ2-5; TRBD2 is a possible D gene (6 bases). V was cut by 7 bases and J by 2 bases, with 11 bases left in between. The CDR3 runs to 13 residues. In DNA form, the CDR3 reads TGTGCCAGCACCAAGGGACTTCAAGAGACCCAGTACTTC. Translating it yields CASTKGLQETQYF.

This chain joins TRBV3-1 and TRBJ2-5, with D tentatively TRBD2 (5 bases). This CDR3 has 15 residues. V shed 1 base and J shed 2 bases, with 11 bases lying between them. From germline, CDR1 is LGHDT and CDR2 YNNKEL (reference sequence). The CDR3 is CASSQASLGQETQYF. CDR3 DNA: TGTGCCAGCAGCCAAGCTAGCTTGGGACAAGAGACCCAGTACTTC.

The J gene is TRBJ1-2, the V gene TRBV29-1, with TRBD1 matching over 10 bases. CDR3 length: 15 residues. V shed 3 bases, J shed 4 bases, and the junction held 8 bases outside the gene matches. CDR1 is SQVTM, CDR2 ANQGSEA, per germline. CDR3 loop: CSVDGTGVSGYGYTF. CDR3 sequence (DNA): TGCAGCGTTGACGGGACAGGGGTTTCGGGCTATGGCTACACCTTC.

This chain connects TRBV12-3 or TRBV12-4 to TRBJ2-1; D remains unclear. CDR3 size: 12 residues. V lost 2 bases and J 10 bases, leaving 9 bases between the germline ends. The CDR3 coding sequence is TGTGCCAGCAGTTTAACACCTAACGAGCAGTTCTTC. It yields the protein CASSLTPNEQFF.

The J gene is TRBJ1-4, the V gene TRBV7-9, with D perhaps TRBD1 (5 bases). Germline values: CDR1 SEHNR, CDR2 FQNEAQ (reference sequence). Trimming left V 2 bases short and J 6 bases short, with 13 bases between. CDR3 length equals 15 residues. CDR3 in DNA: TGTGCCAGCAGCTTATACAGGTTTGGGGATGAAAAACTGTTTTTT. Translation gives CASSLYRFGDEKLFF.

V usage is TRBV28 and J usage is TRBJ2-3, with D maybe TRBD2 (5 bases). The CDR3 runs 14 residues. The germline V and J ends were trimmed by 6 bases and 2 bases, with 12 bases remaining between them. Germline CDR1 MDHEN, CDR2 SYDVKM. The CDR3 DNA sequence: TGTGCCAGCAGCCCCGGGCGGGTCACAGATACGCAGTATTTT. This codes for CASSPGRVTDTQYF.

CDR3 in DNA: TGTGCCAGCAGCTTAGTCTATAGCGGACGGTACAATGAGCAGTTCTTC. This translates into CASSLVYSGRYNEQFF. The V gene is TRBV7-9, the J gene TRBJ2-1; D might be TRBD2 (6 bases). CDR3 length: 16 amino acids. V gave up 1 base and J gave up 4 bases, with 14 bases separating them. In germline, CDR1 is SEHNR, CDR2 FQNEAQ (reference sequence). Complete variable domain (other parts from reference TRBV7-9 and TRBJ2-1): DTGVSQNPRHKITKRGQNVTFRCDPISEHNRLYWYRQTLGQGPEFLTYFQNEAQLEKSRLLSDRFSAERPKGSFSTLEIQRTEQGDSAMYLCASSLVYSGRYNEQFFGPGTRLTVL.

The gene calls are TRBV18 and TRBJ2-3, with D perhaps TRBD2 (6 bases). Trimming took off 3 bases at V and 8 bases at J, with 18 bases between the two ends. CDR1 is KGHSH, CDR2 LQKENI, per germline. This CDR3 contains 15 residues. CDR3 protein: CASSPDNGEEVTQYF. DNA for the CDR3: TGTGCCAGCTCACCTGACAATGGGGAGGAGGTTACGCAGTATTTT.

The genes are TRBV9 and TRBJ2-1; 9 bases agree with TRBD1. CDR1 and CDR2 (germline): SGDLS, YYNGEE. This CDR3 comprises 16 residues. V shed 2 bases, J shed 2 bases, and the junction held 5 bases outside the gene matches. Written as DNA, the CDR3 is TGTGCCAGCAGCGTCGGGACAGGGAAGACCTACAATGAGCAGTTCTTC. This gives the protein CASSVGTGKTYNEQFF.

The chain carries TRBV6-6 and TRBJ2-6; no clear D. This CDR3 is 16 amino acids long. Looked up from germline, CDR1 is MNHNY and CDR2 is SVGAGI (reference sequence). Trimming took off 8 bases at V and 0 bases at J, with 14 bases between the two ends. In nucleotides, the CDR3 is TGTGCCAGCGGTTCCGGACGGACCTCTGGGGCCAACGTCCTGACTTTC. The encoded protein is CASGSGRTSGANVLTF.

V gene TRBV28 combines with J gene TRBJ1-5, with 7 bases aligning to TRBD1. The CDR3 totals 14 residues. The ends lost 7 bases at V and 4 bases at J; junction bases unmatched: 7. Germline-derived CDR1 and CDR2 are MDHEN and SYDVKM. CDR3 bases: TGTGCCAGCATGGGAGGGGGCTCGAATCAGCCCCAGCATTTT. Translated: CASMGGGSNQPQHF.

The CDR3, as DNA: TGTGCCAGTCCTCACCCGCCATTCGGACAGGGAAGCAATCAGCCCCAGCATTTT. It is translated as CASPHPPFGQGSNQPQHF. V and J are TRBV19 and TRBJ1-5; 8 bases are a match to TRBD1. Looked up from germline, CDR1 is LNHDA and CDR2 is SQIVND (reference sequence). The CDR3 runs to 18 residues. The V gene end was trimmed by 8 bases and the J gene end by 1 base; junction bases not matched to a gene: 16.